This TCR beta chain was sequenced for a study of blood T cell repertoires in COVID-19. Study overall: Acute-phase and convalescent COVID-19 samples originated in the United States, Italy and Spain. T cells, B-cell-depleted T cells, or PBMCs supplied cDNA or gDNA.

Original processing notes: Using reference gene primer amplification, nucleated cell counts were estimated. Profiling relied on immunoSEQ multiplex PCR, and the TCRdb table lists in-frame clones only, not all of them. V and J calls and clone size are copied from that table; D and trimming were computed from the DNA. The sample lists 100,000 or so clones, 81% occurring once. The CDR3 loop spans 14 amino acids. V shed 7 bases, J shed 4 bases, and the junction held 9 bases outside the gene matches. Germline lookup yields CDR1 LNHDA and CDR2 SQIVND (reference sequence). The clonotype originates from a human donor in a cohort sampled during active COVID-19. V is TRBV19 and J is TRBJ2-7; TRBD1 matches 8 bases. Material: peripheral blood. This CDR3 is CASKSGTGSYEQYF. In DNA form, the CDR3 reads TGTGCCAGTAAGTCCGGGACAGGTTCGTACGAGCAGTACTTC.